The 27 T cell receptor beta chains below all came from one sample that was sequenced in a study of shared clonotypes between healthy human individuals. The table came from immunoSEQ multiplex PCR; TCRdb's copy has only in-frame clones and leaves some out. There are about 2.4 million clones in the sample; around 94% occur only once, and around 0.14% lies in the top ten. The sequencing sample was made of naive CD4+ T cells sorted from blood. The subset is: CD45RA+ positively selected. The source is a man between 18 and 35 years old in good health.

This clone was counted once. The chain joins TRBV11-2 to TRBJ2-7; 13 bases match TRBD2. J lost 6 bases, V lost 1 base, and 3 bases had no gene match. The CDR3 runs 15 residues. CDR1 SGHAT and CDR2 FQNNGV come from the germline V gene. The CDR3 loop reads CASSLAGLAGSEQYF. The CDR3 DNA sequence: TGTGCCAGCAGCTTAGCGGGACTAGCGGGAAGCGAGCAGTACTTC.

The genes are TRBV6-1 and TRBJ1-2; D is ambiguous. The V and J ends lost 3 bases and 2 bases respectively, with 7 bases between them. Germline CDR1 is MNHNS and CDR2 is SASEGT. CDR3 size: 13 residues. This CDR3 reads CASSETHNYGYTF. CDR3 sequence (DNA): TGTGCCAGCAGTGAGACTCACAACTATGGCTACACCTTC.

The rearrangement uses TRBV5-1 and TRBJ2-3; D is unclear. Trimming removed 0 bases at V and 0 bases at J, with 11 bases between. Per germline, CDR1 SGHRS and CDR2 YFSETQ. The CDR3 is made up of 16 amino acids. DNA for the CDR3: TGCGCCAGCAGCTTGGCCATAACAGCTAGCACAGATACGCAGTATTTT. Translating gives CASSLAITASTDTQYF.

V is TRBV2 and J is TRBJ2-2; TRBD2 matches 7 bases. V lost 8 bases, J lost 5 bases, and 8 bases stayed unmatched. CDR3 length: 14 amino acids. Germline V gene data show CDR1 as SNHLY and CDR2 as FYNNEI. CDR3 in DNA: TGTGCCAGCTGGCGGGAGCATGGGACCGGGGAGCTGTTTTTT. This codes for CASWREHGTGELFF.

This clone came up once. The chain uses TRBV10-1 and TRBJ2-7; D gene uncertain. Trimming cost V 0 bases and J 6 bases, with 12 bases left between them. Germline V gene sequence: CDR1 WNHNN, CDR2 SYGVQD (reference sequence). The CDR3 has 14 residues. Written as DNA, the CDR3 is TGCGCCAGCAGTGAGTCTGGTGTGTTTCGCGAGCAGTACTTC. It specifies CASSESGVFREQYF.

This chain uses TRBV6-6 with TRBJ1-2; possibly TRBD1 for D (5 bases). Trimming cost V 6 bases and J 4 bases, with 9 bases left between them. This CDR3 comprises 12 residues. CDR1 is MNHNY, CDR2 SVGAGI, per germline (reference sequence). This CDR3 reads CASRRQPYGYTF. Written as DNA, the CDR3 is TGTGCCAGCAGACGACAGCCCTATGGCTACACCTTC.

The chain recombines TRBV23-1 with TRBJ2-3; 14 nucleotides align to TRBD2. TRBV23-1 falls under the ORF class, with uncertain function. V dropped 6 bases and J dropped 0; count of bases not matched to a gene: 8. The CDR3 has 18 amino acids. CDR3 coding DNA: TGCGCCAGCAGAGGGGGACTAGCGGGGGATACTAGCACAGATACGCAGTATTTT. Translated, it gives CASRGGLAGDTSTDTQYF.

The chain combines TRBV2 with TRBJ2-3; D call uncertain. The CDR3 contains 12 residues. The V gene's germline CDR1 is SNHLY and CDR2 FYNNEI. With 4 bases removed from V and 8 bases from J, the gap between germline ends came to 10 bases. This chain's CDR3 is CASSVSDVTQYF. DNA of the CDR3: TGTGCCAGCAGTGTATCGGACGTTACGCAGTATTTT.

This clone was observed a single time. This chain links TRBV6-1 with TRBJ2-3; 9 nucleotides align to TRBD1. V lost 5 bases and J lost 4; bases outside the gene matches: 7. CDR3 size: 15 residues. Per the germline V gene, CDR1 is MNHNS and CDR2 is SASEGT. This CDR3 is CASSSGTGSPDTQYF. The CDR3 DNA is TGTGCCAGCAGTTCCGGGACAGGGTCGCCAGATACGCAGTATTTT.

The CDR3 DNA is TGTGCCACCCTACCCGCACTTGTTCAAGAGACCCAGTACTTC. Its protein is CATLPALVQETQYF. V is TRBV10-3 and J is TRBJ2-5, with unresolved D. Germline V CDR1 and CDR2: ENHRY, SYGVKD. V was cut by 10 bases and J by 2 bases, with 17 bases left in between. The CDR3 totals 14 residues.

The rearrangement joins TRBV7-2 to TRBJ1-3; tentative D call: TRBD1 (5 bases). The CDR3 runs 15 residues. Germline CDR1 reads SGHTA; CDR2 reads FQGNSA. V lost 5 bases to trimming and J lost 4 bases, with 15 bases between them. The chain's CDR3 is CASSQTPWGGNTIYF. The CDR3 DNA reads TGTGCCAGCAGCCAAACTCCGTGGGGGGGAAACACCATATATTTT.

The chain links TRBV4-1 to TRBJ2-1; tentative D call: TRBD2 (6 bases). The germline gives CDR1 MGHRA, CDR2 YSYEKL. The length of the CDR3 is 14 residues. Trimming pared 0 bases from V and 12 bases from J, leaving 15 bases between. Here the CDR3 DNA reads TGCGCCAGCAGCCAAGATACGGCGCTAGCGACGCAGTTCTTC. Translating it yields CASSQDTALATQFF.

The chain couples TRBV5-1 to TRBJ2-3, with 8 bases identical to TRBD2. Germline trimming cut 0 bases from V and 0 bases from J; bases unmatched to any gene: 6. The CDR3 runs to 17 residues. Germline-derived CDR1 and CDR2 are SGHRS and YFSETQ. This chain's CDR3 is CASSLVSGGSSTDTQYF. DNA for the CDR3: TGCGCCAGCAGCTTGGTCAGCGGGGGTTCTAGCACAGATACGCAGTATTTT.

For the CDR3, the DNA is TGTGCCAGCAGCGCTACCGACAGGGATCAGCCCCAGCATTTT. This translates into CASSATDRDQPQHF. The genes are TRBV5-6 and TRBJ1-5; 7 bases map to TRBD1. The V gene's germline CDR1 is SGHDT and CDR2 YYEEEE. Germline trimming cut 4 bases from V and 5 bases from J; bases unmatched to any gene: 6. The CDR3 runs to 14 residues.

This chain connects TRBV9 to TRBJ1-2; 10 bases match TRBD1. Germline CDR1 reads SGDLS; CDR2 reads YYNGEE. The CDR3 runs 18 residues. Germline trimming cut 0 bases from V and 2 bases from J; bases unmatched to any gene: 10. In nucleotides, the CDR3 is TGTGCCAGCAGCGTAGCTGGGACAGGGGTCTTGACCAACTATGGCTACACCTTC. Translated: CASSVAGTGVLTNYGYTF.

The rearrangement links TRBV29-1 to TRBJ1-1; D remains unclear. This CDR3 spans 12 amino acids. Trimming stripped 4 bases from V and 4 bases from J, with 10 bases between. The germline V gene encodes CDR1 SQVTM and CDR2 ANQGSEA. The CDR3 sequence: CSVVQAGTEAFF. CDR3 DNA: TGCAGCGTTGTCCAGGCGGGCACTGAAGCTTTCTTT.

The CDR3 coding sequence is TGCAGCGGGGGACAGGGGGATGGCTACACCTTC. It translates to CSGGQGDGYTF. The chain uses TRBV29-1 and TRBJ1-2, with TRBD1 identical over 11 bases. Germline V gene lookup returns CDR1 SQVTM and CDR2 ANQGSEA. The CDR3 covers 11 residues. The J segment lost 6 bases and the V segment lost 7 bases, leaving 1 base of the junction unmatched. Based on the CDR3 plus reference TRBV29-1 and TRBJ1-2, the full variable domain is SAVISQKPSRDICQRGTSLTIQCQVDSQVTMMFWYRQQPGQSLTLIATANQGSEATYESGFVIDKFPISRPNLTFSTLTVSNMSPEDSSIYLCSGGQGDGYTFGSGTRLTVV.

This chain uses TRBV7-3 with TRBJ1-2; D is perhaps TRBD1 (5 bases). Between the trimmed V and J ends, which lost 4 bases and 4 bases, there was a span of 16 bases. The germline gives CDR1 SGHTA, CDR2 FQGTGA. The CDR3 has 15 amino acids. The CDR3 spells CASSSSRENRYGYTF. The CDR3 DNA is TGTGCCAGCAGCTCGTCCAGGGAAAACCGCTATGGCTACACCTTC.

CDR3 in DNA: TGTGCCTGGGCCGGTTCCACTGAAGCTTTCTTT. Translated: CAWAGSTEAFF. V usage is TRBV30 and J usage is TRBJ1-1; D is undetermined. CDR1 and CDR2 (germline): GTSNPN, SVGIG (reference sequence). V lost 5 bases, J lost 4 bases, and 8 bases lay in between. The CDR3 runs 11 residues. Full variable domain (remainder filled in from reference TRBV30 and TRBJ1-1): SQTIHQWPATLVQPVGSPLSLECTVEGTSNPNLYWYRQAAGRGLQLLFYSVGIGQISSEVPQNLSASRPQDRQFILSSKKLLLSDSGFYLCAWAGSTEAFFGQGTRLTVV.

The count of this clone is one. The gene calls are TRBV11-2 and TRBJ2-7; D possibly corresponds to TRBD2 (5 bases). From germline, CDR1 is SGHAT and CDR2 FQNNGV. Trimming left V 6 bases short and J 4 bases short, with 16 bases between. The CDR3 is 14 amino acids. The CDR3 region has the DNA TGTGCCAGCAGACAGCCGGGCCGCGGGTACGAGCAGTACTTC. Amino acid sequence: CASRQPGRGYEQYF. Combining the CDR3 with reference TRBV11-2 and TRBJ2-7 gives the whole variable domain EAGVAQSPRYKIIEKRQSVAFWCNPISGHATLYWYQQILGQGPKLLIQFQNNGVVDDSQLPKDRFSAERLKGVDSTLKIQPAKLEDSAVYLCASRQPGRGYEQYFGPGTRLTVT.

V and J are TRBV30 and TRBJ1-6; TRBD1 might be the D (5 bases). This CDR3 region has 13 residues. Trimming stripped 5 bases from V and 7 bases from J, with 12 bases between. CDR1 GTSNPN and CDR2 SVGIG come from the germline V gene (reference sequence). CDR3 nucleotide sequence: TGTGCCTGGTCAAACGGGGGGAATTCACCCCTCCACTTT. Protein: CAWSNGGNSPLHF.

The chain carries TRBV6-6 and TRBJ1-3; possible D gene TRBD1, 5 bases. This CDR3 has 16 residues. The V end lost 0 bases, the J end lost 4 bases, and 13 bases lay between the germline ends. The V gene's germline CDR1 is MNHNY and CDR2 SVGAGI (reference sequence). The DNA for the CDR3 is TGTGCCAGCAGTTACTCGACTCGGGGGACCGGAAACACCATATATTTT. This gives the protein CASSYSTRGTGNTIYF.

The CDR3 spells CASSLKDRGLNTEAFF. The CDR3 DNA follows: TGTGCCAGCAGTTTAAAGGACAGGGGATTGAACACTGAAGCTTTCTTT. V usage is TRBV27 and J usage is TRBJ1-1; 9 positions agree with TRBD1. Germline values: CDR1 MNHEY, CDR2 SMNVEV (reference sequence). V lost 2 bases, J lost 0 bases, and 4 bases stayed unmatched. This CDR3 comprises 16 residues.

The J gene is TRBJ2-1, the V gene TRBV30; perhaps TRBD2 as D (6 bases). The germline V gene has CDR1 GTSNPN and CDR2 SVGIG (reference sequence). The CDR3 sequence is 13 residues long. The ends were cut back, 4 bases at V and 7 bases at J, with 14 bases in the middle. The CDR3 coding sequence is TGTGCCTGGACCCCGGGACTTCAAAATGAGCAGTTCTTC. Translation: CAWTPGLQNEQFF.

This clone occurred once. Other DNA sequences in this sample translate to the same CDR3. The J gene is TRBJ1-5, the V gene TRBV19; D gene unclear. The CDR3 contains 12 residues. Germline CDR1 is LNHDA and CDR2 is SQIVND (reference sequence). The V and J ends lost 3 bases and 4 bases respectively, with 4 bases between them. The CDR3 nucleotides are TGTGCCAGTAGTATTCTGAATCAGCCCCAGCATTTT. Translation gives CASSILNQPQHF.

The chain carries TRBV19 and TRBJ1-1, with D possibly matching TRBD1 (5 bases). This CDR3 is 14 amino acids long. Germline-derived CDR1 and CDR2 are LNHDA and SQIVND (reference sequence). Trimming left V 6 bases short and J 1 base short, with 12 bases between. The CDR3 is CASRNGAGNTEAFF. Here the CDR3 DNA reads TGTGCCAGTAGAAACGGGGCAGGGAACACTGAAGCTTTCTTT.

On this clone: This specimen includes other DNA sequences encoding the same CDR3. The rearrangement joins TRBV7-2 to TRBJ2-1; D gene ambiguous. V was shortened by 1 base and J by 0 bases, with 4 bases between the two germline ends. The V gene's germline CDR1 is SGHTA and CDR2 FQGNSA. This CDR3 has 14 residues. CDR3 sequence (DNA): TGTGCCAGCAGCTTAGGGAGCTCCTACAATGAGCAGTTCTTC. Translation: CASSLGSSYNEQFF.